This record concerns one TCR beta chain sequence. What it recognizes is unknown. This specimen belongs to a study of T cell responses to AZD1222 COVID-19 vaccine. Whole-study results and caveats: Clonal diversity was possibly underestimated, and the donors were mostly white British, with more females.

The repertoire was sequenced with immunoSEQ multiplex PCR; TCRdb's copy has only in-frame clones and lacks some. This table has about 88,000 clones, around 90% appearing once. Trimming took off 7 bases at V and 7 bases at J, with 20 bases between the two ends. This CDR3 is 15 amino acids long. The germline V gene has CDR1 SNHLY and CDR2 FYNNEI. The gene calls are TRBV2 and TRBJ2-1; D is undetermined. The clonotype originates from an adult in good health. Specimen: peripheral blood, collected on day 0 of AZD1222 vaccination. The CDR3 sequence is CASTFDRLPPNEQFF. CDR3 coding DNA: TGTGCCAGCACGTTCGATCGACTCCCGCCTAATGAGCAGTTCTTC.